Following are 30 T cell receptor beta chains from one sample sequenced in a study of cytomegalovirus exposure and HLA in healthy donors. In the PCR, 60 Vbeta and 13 Jbeta primers were used. TCRdb keeps only in-frame clones here, not all; method: immunoSEQ multiplex PCR. The data contain about 33,000 clones, around 53% of them singletons. The material sequenced was PBMCs. These receptors came from a woman in her 40s in good health and CMV-seropositive.

The V call is TRBV6-4, the J call TRBJ2-3, with TRBD1 matching 9 bases. With V trimmed by 5 bases and J by 1 base, 1 base remained unmatched. The CDR3 spans 14 residues. Germline CDR1 and CDR2: MRHNA and SNTAGT. CDR3 protein: CASSRDRGTDTQYF. The CDR3 nucleotides are TGTGCCAGCAGTAGGGACAGGGGCACAGATACGCAGTATTTT.

This clone appeared once. The chain is built from TRBV11-3 and TRBJ2-2; 7 bases fit TRBD1. The CDR3 runs to 17 residues. Unmatched junction bases numbered 5, after V lost 1 base and J lost 0 bases. In germline, CDR1 is SGHNT, CDR2 YENEEA. The CDR3 is CASSLGAGTANTGELFF. CDR3 in DNA: TGTGCCAGCAGCTTAGGGGCCGGGACAGCGAACACCGGGGAGCTGTTTTTT.

This clone has more than one count but fewer than ten. The V and J genes are TRBV9 and TRBJ2-5; D call uncertain. The germline V and J ends were trimmed by 3 bases and 5 bases, with 5 bases remaining between them. Germline CDR1 and CDR2: SGDLS and YYNGEE. This CDR3 is built from 11 residues. CDR3 bases: TGTGCCAGCAGCGCCGGGGAGACCCAGTACTTC. Its protein is CASSAGETQYF.

The rearrangement links TRBV10-3 to TRBJ1-2, with 7 bases identical to TRBD1. Looked up from germline, CDR1 is ENHRY and CDR2 is SYGVKD. The trim removed 2 bases at V and 6 bases at J, leaving 9 bases unmatched. The CDR3 consists of 15 residues. The CDR3 DNA reads TGTGCCATCAGTGAGGGACAGGACCTAGGGCATGGCTACACCTTC. This encodes CAISEGQDLGHGYTF.

The gene calls are TRBV27 and TRBJ1-1, with D uncertain. Per the germline V gene, CDR1 is MNHEY and CDR2 is SMNVEV (reference sequence). V lost 4 bases to trimming and J lost 1 base, with 7 bases between them. The CDR3 consists of 13 residues. Here the CDR3 DNA reads TGTGCCAGCAGTTATACGGGGAACACTGAAGCTTTCTTT. Translated: CASSYTGNTEAFF.

DNA of the CDR3: TGTGCCAGCTATAAGGATATCGGGCAGCCCCAGCATTTT. The encoded protein is CASYKDIGQPQHF. The chain combines TRBV2 with TRBJ1-5; D gene ambiguous. This CDR3 has 13 amino acids. Germline V gene data show CDR1 as SNHLY and CDR2 as FYNNEI. V lost 8 bases and J lost 7, with 15 bases in between.

The V call is TRBV11-3, the J call TRBJ2-1; 13 bases line up with TRBD2. The CDR3 is 17 residues long. Germline V gene lookup returns CDR1 SGHNT and CDR2 YENEEA. V dropped 4 bases and J dropped 10; count of bases not matched to a gene: 13. In DNA, the CDR3 is TGTGCCAGCAGCTCCTCAACTACTAGCGGGGGGGCCTCCGAGCAGTTCTTC. Translated, it gives CASSSSTTSGGASEQFF.

The chain couples TRBV2 to TRBJ1-4; D is unclear. Germline CDR1 and CDR2: SNHLY and FYNNEI. The V end was cut by 5 bases, the J end by 0 bases, with 7 bases between. This CDR3 spans 14 amino acids. CDR3 amino acids: CASSYRATNEKLFF. The DNA of the CDR3 is TGTGCCAGCAGTTACAGAGCAACTAATGAAAAACTGTTTTTT.

This sequence joins TRBV2 and TRBJ1-6; TRBD1 matches 11 bases. CDR1 is SNHLY, CDR2 FYNNEI, per germline. V shed 6 bases and J 10 bases; nucleotides not matched to a gene: 8. CDR3 length: 15 residues. CDR3 nucleotides: TGTGCCAGCAGCTCGGGACAGGGGGTAGGATCACCCCTCCACTTT. It translates to CASSSGQGVGSPLHF.

The gene calls are TRBV7-9 and TRBJ1-5, with D possibly matching TRBD1 (6 bases). CDR1 is SEHNR, CDR2 FQNEAQ, per germline (reference sequence). V was clipped by 1 base and J by 4 bases, with 17 bases between them. The CDR3 contains 17 residues. The CDR3, as DNA: TGTGCCAGCAGCTTAGAGGCAGGGGACACAAGTAATCAGCCCCAGCATTTT. It specifies CASSLEAGDTSNQPQHF.

The chain is built from TRBV6-1 and TRBJ2-5; a possible D gene is TRBD1 (6 bases). Germline CDR1 and CDR2: MNHNS and SASEGT. Trimming took 6 bases from V and 4 from J, leaving 12 bases between them. This CDR3 comprises 13 residues. The CDR3 is CASRQGSRETQYF. In DNA form, the CDR3 reads TGTGCCAGCAGACAGGGCTCGCGAGAGACCCAGTACTTC.

The chain is built from TRBV6-4 and TRBJ2-3, with TRBD2 matching over 9 bases. Per the germline V gene, CDR1 is MRHNA and CDR2 is SNTAGT. The CDR3 contains 16 residues. The V and J ends lost 2 bases and 2 bases, in that order; junction bases with no gene match: 5. In nucleotides, the CDR3 is TGTGCCAGCAGTGACCTAGCGGGGTCCTCCACAGATACGCAGTATTTT. Its translation is CASSDLAGSSTDTQYF.

The chain links TRBV25-1 to TRBJ2-5, with D perhaps matching TRBD1 (6 bases). The CDR3 extends over 15 amino acids. Germline V gives CDR1 MGHDK, CDR2 SYGVNS. Trimming left V 3 bases short and J 5 bases short, with 16 bases between. In DNA, the CDR3 is TGTGCCAGCAGTGACCCCCGGCAGGGGATGGAGACCCAGTACTTC. Translated: CASSDPRQGMETQYF.

The J gene is TRBJ2-2, the V gene TRBV28; 8 positions match TRBD2. V lost 4 bases to trimming and J lost 0 bases; unmatched junction nucleotides: 7. Germline V lookup: CDR1 MDHEN, CDR2 SYDVKM. This CDR3 is 17 amino acids long. CDR3 sequence: CASSSAGGFANTGELFF. The CDR3 DNA sequence: TGTGCCAGCAGTTCTGCGGGGGGATTCGCGAACACCGGGGAGCTGTTTTTT.

V usage is TRBV6-1 and J usage is TRBJ1-4; TRBD1 matches 8 bases. This CDR3 comprises 15 residues. V trimming: 6 bases; J trimming: 6 bases; junction bases outside the gene matches: 9. Germline CDR1 MNHNS, CDR2 SASEGT. The CDR3 sequence is CASSARTGRDEKLFF. CDR3 sequence (DNA): TGTGCCAGCAGCGCCCGGACAGGGAGAGATGAAAAACTGTTTTTT.

The rearrangement joins TRBV7-3 to TRBJ2-3; 9 bases agree with TRBD2. Losses at the gene ends were 5 bases for V and 2 bases for J; bases not matched to a gene: 8. The germline V gene encodes CDR1 SGHTA and CDR2 FQGTGA. The CDR3 is made up of 16 amino acids. The DNA for the CDR3 is TGTGCCAGCAGCCCAGGTCTAGCGGGGTACACAGATACGCAGTATTTT. Its protein product is CASSPGLAGYTDTQYF.

The chain combines TRBV14 with TRBJ1-2; a weak D match, TRBD1 (6 bases). Germline V gene sequence: CDR1 SGHDN, CDR2 FVKESK. This CDR3 region has 15 residues. Trimming removed 0 bases from V and 7 bases from J, with 15 bases in between. In DNA form, the CDR3 reads TGTGCCAGCAGCCAAGATAGTTGGACAGTTGGTGGCTACACCTTC. As protein: CASSQDSWTVGGYTF.

The chain couples TRBV7-2 to TRBJ2-1; D uncertain. The CDR3 covers 14 residues. The germline CDR1 and CDR2 sequences are SGHTA and FQGNSA. V lost 2 bases, J lost 9 bases, and 14 bases lay in between. CDR3 in amino acids: CASSLYGRRGEQFF. The CDR3 coding sequence is TGTGCCAGCAGCTTATACGGTCGGCGCGGTGAGCAGTTCTTC.

This clone turned up a few times. The V and J genes are TRBV27 and TRBJ2-7; D is perhaps TRBD1 (6 bases). Germline CDR1 MNHEY, CDR2 SMNVEV (reference sequence). V lost 2 bases and J 1 base, leaving 9 bases between the germline ends. The length of the CDR3 is 14 residues. CDR3 loop: CASSLQGKSYEQYF. In nucleotides, the CDR3 is TGTGCCAGCAGTTTACAGGGGAAGTCCTACGAGCAGTACTTC.

The J gene is TRBJ1-1, the V gene TRBV7-8; D possibly corresponds to TRBD1 (5 bases). Looked up from germline, CDR1 is SGHVS and CDR2 is FQNEAQ. With 6 bases removed from V and 4 bases from J, the gap between germline ends came to 15 bases. CDR3 length: 14 residues. CDR3 sequence (DNA): TGTGCCAGCAGTGGTGGCGGGGCCTCCACTGAAGCTTTCTTT. Translation gives CASSGGGASTEAFF.

CDR3 DNA sequence: TGTGCCAGCAGCTTTGAGCACTCAGGGGTCGAGCAGTACTTC. Its translation is CASSFEHSGVEQYF. V gene TRBV7-9 combines with J gene TRBJ2-7; TRBD1 is a possible D gene (6 bases). This CDR3 has 14 amino acids. Germline loops: CDR1 SEHNR, CDR2 FQNEAQ (reference sequence). The V and J ends lost 3 bases and 6 bases respectively, with 15 bases between them.

This sequence joins TRBV5-1 and TRBJ2-2; 14 bases align to TRBD2. Germline V gives CDR1 SGHRS, CDR2 YFSETQ. The V gene end was trimmed by 2 bases and the J gene end by 4 bases; junction bases not matched to a gene: 1. The CDR3 is 16 amino acids. The CDR3 DNA sequence: TGCGCCAGCAGCTTAGGACTAGCGGGGGGCACCGGGGAGCTGTTTTTT. It encodes CASSLGLAGGTGELFF.

As to this clone: A read error may produce the germline difference seen at one junction end. The rearrangement uses TRBV7-2 and TRBJ2-7; perhaps TRBD2 as D (5 bases). The germline V gene encodes CDR1 SGHTA and CDR2 FQGNSA. The CDR3 spans 16 residues. CDR3 sequence reads: CASSPKLGDFSHEQYF. The CDR3, as DNA: TGTGCCAGCAGCCCCAAGCTGGGAGATTTCTCCCACGAGCAGTACTTC.

The chain is built from TRBV14 and TRBJ2-5; TRBD2 matches 7 bases. V lost 4 bases, J lost 5 bases, and 16 bases stayed unmatched. Germline loops: CDR1 SGHDN, CDR2 FVKESK. The CDR3 sequence is 17 residues long. The CDR3 spells CASSRMQRVRGGETQYF. CDR3 nucleotide sequence: TGTGCCAGCAGCCGAATGCAACGAGTTCGGGGAGGGGAGACCCAGTACTTC.

The CDR3 nucleotides read TGTGCCAGCTCACCACAGGGGGCGCCTTCAGATACGCAGTATTTT. It yields the protein CASSPQGAPSDTQYF. This chain links TRBV18 with TRBJ2-3, with 7 bases identical to TRBD1. Germline loops: CDR1 KGHSH, CDR2 LQKENI. J gave up 4 bases and V 1 base, and 5 bases lay outside the gene matches. The CDR3 runs to 15 residues.

This clone has a handful of counts. V usage is TRBV29-1 and J usage is TRBJ1-1; 10 nucleotides match TRBD1. The CDR3 consists of 12 residues. In germline, CDR1 is SQVTM, CDR2 ANQGSEA. The V gene end was trimmed by 7 bases and the J gene end by 5 bases; junction bases not matched to a gene: 4. The DNA for the CDR3 is TGCAGCGAGAGGACAGGGGGAACTGAAGCTTTCTTT. Protein: CSERTGGTEAFF. Together with reference TRBV29-1 and TRBJ1-1, the CDR3 gives the full variable domain: SAVISQKPSRDICQRGTSLTIQCQVDSQVTMMFWYRQQPGQSLTLIATANQGSEATYESGFVIDKFPISRPNLTFSTLTVSNMSPEDSSIYLCSERTGGTEAFFGQGTRLTVV.

The rearrangement joins TRBV5-1 to TRBJ2-1, with TRBD2 matching 8 bases. The CDR3 is 14 amino acids. Trimming cost V 0 bases and J 6 bases; bases outside gene matches: 2. The germline gives CDR1 SGHRS, CDR2 YFSETQ. CDR3 sequence: CASSLGGGTNEQFF. The CDR3 DNA follows: TGCGCCAGCAGCTTGGGCGGGGGGACCAATGAGCAGTTCTTC. Full variable domain (outside the CDR3, taken from reference TRBV5-1 and TRBJ2-1): KAGVTQTPRYLIKTRGQQVTLSCSPISGHRSVSWYQQTPGQGLQFLFEYFSETQRNKGNFPGRFSGRQFSNSRSEMNVSTLELGDSALYLCASSLGGGTNEQFFGPGTRLTVL.

With respect to this clone: Other nucleotide sequences from this sample produce the same CDR3. This chain connects TRBV6-5 to TRBJ2-7; D possibly corresponds to TRBD1 (6 bases). CDR1 MNHEY and CDR2 SVGAGI come from the germline V gene. The V and J ends lost 6 bases and 4 bases respectively, with 10 bases between them. The CDR3 contains 12 residues. The CDR3 loop is CASSTGNYEQYF. The CDR3 DNA reads TGTGCCAGCAGCACAGGGAATTACGAGCAGTACTTC.

For this clone: The identical CDR3 is also encoded by other nucleotide sequences in the sample. The rearrangement links TRBV5-1 to TRBJ1-1, with TRBD1 as a possible D gene (6 bases). The length of the CDR3 is 13 residues. Trimming cost V 1 base and J 5 bases, with 9 bases left between them. Per germline, CDR1 SGHRS and CDR2 YFSETQ. CDR3 nucleotide sequence: TGCGCCAGCAGCTTGTTGGGGGCGACTGAAGCTTTCTTT. Protein product: CASSLLGATEAFF.

The CDR3 reads CASSDRDRADTEAFF. As DNA, the CDR3 is TGTGCCAGCAGTGATCGGGACAGGGCTGATACTGAAGCTTTCTTT. The rearrangement links TRBV6-1 to TRBJ1-1, with 9 positions matching TRBD1. The CDR3 totals 15 residues. The V gene's germline CDR1 is MNHNS and CDR2 SASEGT. Germline trimming cut 3 bases from V and 5 bases from J; bases unmatched to any gene: 7.